This T cell receptor (beta chain) was captured by sequencing in a study of STAT5B mutations in CD4+ large granular lymphocyte leukemia. Looking at the study overall: Among healthy controls, a particular HLA allele went with more CDR3 'QG' motifs.

In this sample, this clone turned up once. Its antigen is unidentified. Study-wide results and limits: CD4-sorted patient repertoires seemed more clonal than healthy CD4+ repertoires.

Trimming took 5 bases from V and 10 from J, leaving 12 bases between them. The length of the CDR3 is 12 residues. Germline V gives CDR1 SEHNR, CDR2 FQNEAQ (reference sequence). Generated by immunoSEQ multiplex PCR, the TCRdb table keeps only in-frame clones and is missing some. The table lists some 45,000 clones, 80% to 90% of them singletons. The receptor comes from a human donor in good health. The specimen sequenced was CD4+ T cells from blood buffy coats. J is TRBJ2-1 and V is TRBV7-9; D is unresolved. The CDR3, as DNA: TGTGCCAGCAGCACGACTCTTTGGGAGCAGTTCTTC. Protein sequence: CASSTTLWEQFF.